Given below is one T cell receptor (beta chain) in context. As yet, its antigen is unknown. The sample's time point: cycle 4 day 1 (C4D1), after 5 to 7 weeks of nivolumab. No patient escaped relapse after autologous stem cell transplantation, and brentuximab vedotin exposure varied. Only in-frame clones appear in the TCRdb table, and some are missing; sequencing was by immunoSEQ multiplex PCR. This table holds about 64,000 clones, about 90% found once. These data originate in a study of PD-1 blockade in classical Hodgkin lymphoma. Study findings and constraints: At C4D1, TCR diversity had climbed significantly for CD4+ cells, though not for CD8+ cells.

CDR1 is GTSNPN, CDR2 SVGIG, per germline (reference sequence). This CDR3 is 14 amino acids long. Trimming pared 2 bases from V and 8 bases from J, leaving 16 bases between. The sequence was collected from a human donor with classical Hodgkin lymphoma. The chain employs TRBV30 and TRBJ2-1; D gene uncertain. Material: peripheral blood mononuclear cells (PBMCs), obtained before the fourth cycle of nivolumab. DNA of the CDR3: TGTGCCTGGAGTCGGGTTATGGGCTCGGATGAGCAGTTCTTC. The encoded protein is CAWSRVMGSDEQFF. Supplemented by reference TRBV30 and TRBJ2-1, the full variable domain reads SQTIHQWPATLVQPVGSPLSLECTVEGTSNPNLYWYRQAAGRGLQLLFYSVGIGQISSEVPQNLSASRPQDRQFILSSKKLLLSDSGFYLCAWSRVMGSDEQFFGPGTRLTVL.